This passage covers 19 T cell receptor beta chains from one sample sequenced in a study of regulatory dendritic cells for organ transplantation. Sorted T cells were CFSE-labeled and cultured more than 4 days with allogeneic regulatory or mature dendritic cells at 1:10. TCRdb's table, derived via immunoSEQ multiplex PCR, lists solely in-frame clones and lacks some. The sample carries some 11,000 clones, 60% to 75% recorded once. Antigens for these TCRs are unknown. The sample was memory CD4+ T cells from blood cultured with regulatory dendritic cells. Stated subset: CD45RO+ memory T cells. These receptors were taken from a human donor in good health.

The sample holds a few counts of this clone. The chain links TRBV5-5 to TRBJ2-2; 8 nucleotides line up with TRBD2. Unmatched junction bases numbered 9, after V lost 7 bases and J lost 1 base. Per germline, CDR1 SGHKS and CDR2 YYEKEE (reference sequence). This CDR3 spans 16 amino acids. CDR3 residues: CASFYWSGGNTGELFF. The CDR3 coding sequence is TGTGCCAGCTTTTATTGGAGCGGGGGGAACACCGGGGAGCTGTTTTTT.

This clone appeared once. The rearrangement joins TRBV5-1 to TRBJ2-1; 8 nucleotides align to TRBD2. Trimming cost V 3 bases and J 2 bases; bases outside gene matches: 10. The CDR3 loop spans 17 amino acids. Germline V gene data show CDR1 as SGHRS and CDR2 as YFSETQ. The CDR3 reads CASSSSTSTSAYNEQFF. The CDR3 nucleotides are TGCGCCAGCAGCTCCTCAACCTCGACTAGCGCCTACAATGAGCAGTTCTTC.

The V and J genes are TRBV9 and TRBJ1-4, with TRBD1 matching 7 bases. The V and J ends lost 7 bases and 5 bases, in that order; junction bases with no gene match: 8. Germline CDR1 SGDLS, CDR2 YYNGEE. The CDR3 loop spans 14 amino acids. CDR3 loop: CASSTQDRNEKLFF. CDR3 in DNA: TGTGCCAGCTCGACTCAGGACAGGAATGAAAAACTGTTTTTT.

This clone is termed medium-sized. V gene TRBV6-5 combines with J gene TRBJ1-3; D is unresolved. This CDR3 is built from 15 residues. V was shortened by 4 bases and J by 0 bases, with 10 bases between the two germline ends. The germline V gene encodes CDR1 MNHEY and CDR2 SVGAGI. CDR3 sequence reads: CASSFSELSGNTIYF. In DNA form, the CDR3 reads TGTGCCAGCAGTTTCTCAGAGCTCTCTGGAAACACCATATATTTT.

The V and J genes are TRBV2 and TRBJ2-7; D call uncertain. The CDR3 spans 12 residues. The V and J ends lost 8 bases and 1 base respectively, with 9 bases between them. Germline V CDR1 and CDR2: SNHLY, FYNNEI. For the CDR3, the DNA is TGTGCCAGCGAGAGTCAATCCTACGAGCAGTACTTC. It encodes CASESQSYEQYF.

This rearrangement joins TRBV6-5 to TRBJ1-1; weak D call: TRBD1 (5 bases). V was cut by 6 bases and J by 0 bases, with 11 bases left in between. The germline V gene has CDR1 MNHEY and CDR2 SVGAGI. The CDR3 covers 14 residues. CDR3 protein: CASRRQTMNTEAFF. In DNA, the CDR3 is TGTGCCAGCAGGAGACAGACCATGAACACTGAAGCTTTCTTT.

The chain combines TRBV18 with TRBJ2-1; no firm D call. Germline loops: CDR1 KGHSH, CDR2 LQKENI. The V end lost 5 bases, the J end lost 4 bases, and 9 bases lay between the germline ends. The CDR3 runs to 13 residues. CDR3 residues: CASSEALYNEQFF. The CDR3 DNA sequence: TGTGCCAGCTCAGAGGCGTTATACAATGAGCAGTTCTTC.

The chain employs TRBV19 and TRBJ1-1; 8 nucleotides line up with TRBD1. V lost 5 bases and J lost 5; bases outside the gene matches: 7. Germline loops: CDR1 LNHDA, CDR2 SQIVND (reference sequence). The CDR3 spans 14 residues. CDR3 loop: CASSVGDRWTEAFF. The CDR3 DNA sequence: TGTGCCAGTAGTGTGGGGGACAGGTGGACTGAAGCTTTCTTT.

This chain connects TRBV2 to TRBJ2-1, with no clear D. CDR1 is SNHLY, CDR2 FYNNEI, per germline. The CDR3 runs to 12 residues. Trimming pared 1 base from V and 5 bases from J, leaving 3 bases between. The CDR3 region is CASSEGDNEQFF. In DNA form, the CDR3 reads TGTGCCAGCAGTGAAGGAGACAATGAGCAGTTCTTC.

This clone has only one observation. The gene calls are TRBV5-1 and TRBJ1-3, with D uncertain. The CDR3 is made up of 15 amino acids. Trimming took off 0 bases at V and 8 bases at J, with 15 bases between the two ends. Germline assignment: CDR1 SGHRS and CDR2 YFSETQ. CDR3 sequence reads: CASSLASSGWDTIYF. The CDR3 nucleotides are TGCGCCAGCAGCTTGGCGTCATCGGGTTGGGACACCATATATTTT.

In this sample, this clone turned up a few times. The gene calls are TRBV5-4 and TRBJ1-3; 10 bases match TRBD1. V trimming: 0 bases; J trimming: 2 bases; junction bases outside the gene matches: 5. This CDR3 is built from 17 residues. Germline values: CDR1 SGHNT, CDR2 YYREEE (reference sequence). DNA for the CDR3: TGTGCCAGCAGCTTGGGTCTGGGACAGGGGACTGGAAACACCATATATTTT. Its translation: CASSLGLGQGTGNTIYF.

A single count supports this clone. CDR3 residues: CASSLGTAASYEQYF. CDR3 nucleotides: TGTGCCAGCAGCCTCGGGACAGCCGCCTCCTACGAGCAGTACTTC. The V and J genes are TRBV7-8 and TRBJ2-7; 7 bases align to TRBD1. The V and J ends lost 5 bases and 0 bases, in that order; junction bases with no gene match: 7. The CDR3 totals 15 residues. CDR1 SGHVS and CDR2 FQNEAQ come from the germline V gene. Full variable domain (missing parts from reference TRBV7-8 and TRBJ2-7): GAGVSQSPRYKVAKRGQDVALRCDPISGHVSLFWYQQALGQGPEFLTYFQNEAQLDKSGLPSDRFFAERPEGSVSTLKIQRTQQEDSAVYLCASSLGTAASYEQYFGPGTRLTVT.

V and J are TRBV5-1 and TRBJ2-3, with TRBD1 as a possible D gene (5 bases). V lost 2 bases, J lost 0 bases, and 16 bases lay in between. CDR1 is SGHRS and CDR2 is YFSETQ in the germline V gene. This CDR3 is 17 amino acids long. CDR3 in DNA: TGCGCCAGCAGCTTATCCCTCGCAGGGTCCAGCACAGATACGCAGTATTTT. It encodes CASSLSLAGSSTDTQYF.

The chain joins TRBV7-8 to TRBJ1-5; the D gene is possibly TRBD1 (6 bases). Germline CDR1 and CDR2: SGHVS and FQNEAQ. CDR3 length: 13 residues. V was clipped by 2 bases and J by 4 bases, with 6 bases between them. The CDR3 here is CASSLQGNQPQHF. The CDR3 DNA sequence: TGTGCCAGCAGCTTACAGGGGAATCAGCCCCAGCATTTT.

This clone occurred a few times. This sequence joins TRBV6-5 and TRBJ2-1, with a weak D call TRBD1 (6 bases). From germline, CDR1 is MNHEY and CDR2 SVGAGI. The CDR3 covers 11 residues. V lost 7 bases to trimming and J lost 12 bases, with 13 bases between them. DNA of the CDR3: TGTGCCAGCACAGGGCGCAGGGGGCAGTTCTTC. This gives the protein CASTGRRGQFF.

J is TRBJ1-1 and V is TRBV5-5; 7 nucleotides line up with TRBD1. Looked up from germline, CDR1 is SGHKS and CDR2 is YYEKEE (reference sequence). Losses at the gene ends were 4 bases for V and 1 base for J; bases not matched to a gene: 7. This CDR3 spans 15 amino acids. CDR3 amino acids: CASSETGDANTEAFF. CDR3 nucleotide sequence: TGTGCCAGCAGCGAAACAGGGGACGCGAACACTGAAGCTTTCTTT. The variable domain in full, completed from reference TRBV5-5 and TRBJ1-1, reads DAGVTQSPTHLIKTRGQQVTLRCSPISGHKSVSWYQQVLGQGPQFIFQYYEKEERGRGNFPDRFSARQFPNYSSELNVNALLLGDSALYLCASSETGDANTEAFFGQGTRLTVV.

The CDR3 coding sequence is TGTGCCAGCAGTGAGGGGGGGATCAGGGTTGAAGCTTTCTTT. Translation: CASSEGGIRVEAFF. The chain couples TRBV6-1 to TRBJ1-1, with a tentative D call TRBD1 (5 bases). This CDR3 has 14 amino acids. Looked up from germline, CDR1 is MNHNS and CDR2 is SASEGT. V lost 3 bases and J 7 bases, leaving 15 bases between the germline ends.

This clone was picked up one time. The V call is TRBV5-6, the J call TRBJ2-7; a weak D match, TRBD2 (5 bases). V was clipped by 6 bases and J by 4 bases, with 20 bases between them. The length of the CDR3 is 15 residues. The V gene's germline CDR1 is SGHDT and CDR2 YYEEEE. CDR3 in DNA: TGTGCCAGCAATACTCGGGCCGGGGATCTTTACGAGCAGTACTTC. This translates into CASNTRAGDLYEQYF.

CDR3 sequence reads: CASSPTADSTDTQYF. Here the CDR3 DNA reads TGTGCCAGCAGCCCCACGGCGGATAGCACAGATACGCAGTATTTT. V is TRBV7-9 and J is TRBJ2-3, with D unclear. V was trimmed by 5 bases and J by 0 bases, leaving 12 bases between them. Germline values: CDR1 SEHNR, CDR2 FQNEAQ (reference sequence). The CDR3 totals 15 residues.